A single sample gave rise to the 16 T cell receptor beta chains below, sequenced in a study of blood T cell repertoires in COVID-19. Only in-frame clones appear in the TCRdb table, and some are missing; sequencing was by immunoSEQ multiplex PCR. The profile shows roughly 48,000 clones, approximately 88% of them singletons. The sequencing sample was made of peripheral blood. The receptors derive from a man between 65 and 85 years old with acute or convalescent COVID-19.

The chain combines TRBV14 with TRBJ1-4; D not resolved. The CDR3 has 16 residues. Germline V lookup: CDR1 SGHDN, CDR2 FVKESK. Deletions cut 4 bases from V and 5 bases from J, with 17 bases between. The CDR3 DNA is TGTGCCAGCAGCCTAAATACCGGGATGAAGAATGAAAAACTGTTTTTT. Translated: CASSLNTGMKNEKLFF. The full variable domain, its missing parts supplied by reference TRBV14 and TRBJ1-4, is EAGVTQFPSHSVIEKGQTVTLRCDPISGHDNLYWYRRVMGKEIKFLLHFVKESKQDESGMPNNRFLAERTGGTYSTLKVQPAELEDSGVYFCASSLNTGMKNEKLFFGSGTQLSVL.

The J gene is TRBJ1-1, the V gene TRBV5-1, with D maybe TRBD1 (5 bases). The CDR3 contains 11 residues. Looked up from germline, CDR1 is SGHRS and CDR2 is YFSETQ. The V end was cut by 3 bases, the J end by 7 bases, with 7 bases between. The CDR3 reads CASSSQGEAFF. The CDR3 nucleotides read TGCGCCAGCAGCTCCCAGGGTGAAGCTTTCTTT.

J is TRBJ2-1 and V is TRBV15, with D perhaps matching TRBD1 (6 bases). The length of the CDR3 is 16 residues. Looked up from germline, CDR1 is LNHNV and CDR2 is YYDKDF (reference sequence). V lost 3 bases and J lost 5, with 17 bases in between. The CDR3 loop reads CATSSPAGVEDNEQFF. The CDR3 DNA is TGTGCCACCAGCAGCCCAGCAGGGGTTGAGGACAATGAGCAGTTCTTC.

The J gene is TRBJ1-2, the V gene TRBV9, with D hard to call. This CDR3 region has 14 residues. Germline loops: CDR1 SGDLS, CDR2 YYNGEE. Between the trimmed V and J ends, which lost 2 bases and 6 bases, there was a span of 14 bases. CDR3 coding DNA: TGTGCCAGCAGCGTTGATCTGCGAGGCGATGGCTACACCTTC. This translates into CASSVDLRGDGYTF.

The V call is TRBV18, the J call TRBJ1-1; the match to TRBD1 covers 7 bases. Germline V gene lookup returns CDR1 KGHSH and CDR2 LQKENI. After removal of 3 bases from V and 11 bases from J, the junction contained 15 bases not matched to a gene. The CDR3 is 15 residues long. This CDR3 reads CASSPPGQAGVAAFF. CDR3 DNA sequence: TGTGCCAGCTCACCCCCCGGACAGGCTGGGGTTGCGGCTTTCTTT.

V is TRBV29-1 and J is TRBJ2-1; TRBD2 aligns across 8 bases. The J segment lost 5 bases and the V segment lost 4 bases, leaving 10 bases of the junction unmatched. CDR1 is SQVTM and CDR2 is ANQGSEA in the germline V gene. The CDR3 has 15 residues. CDR3 amino acids: CSVVAVLAVHNEQFF. The CDR3 DNA reads TGCAGCGTTGTCGCAGTACTAGCGGTCCACAATGAGCAGTTCTTC.

This clone was recorded only once. This chain uses TRBV2 with TRBJ2-2, with 7 bases that match TRBD1. Trimming cost V 6 bases and J 3 bases; bases outside gene matches: 4. Germline assignment: CDR1 SNHLY and CDR2 FYNNEI. This CDR3 region has 14 residues. CDR3: CASSGQADTGELFF. CDR3 DNA sequence: TGTGCCAGCAGCGGACAGGCCGACACCGGGGAGCTGTTTTTT.

This chain uses TRBV29-1 with TRBJ2-2; 11 bases are a match to TRBD1. The CDR3 totals 13 residues. V lost 7 bases, J lost 9 bases, and 7 bases stayed unmatched. The germline V gene encodes CDR1 SQVTM and CDR2 ANQGSEA. The chain's CDR3 is CSAGTGGMRELFF. For the CDR3, the DNA is TGCAGCGCAGGGACAGGGGGGATGCGGGAGCTGTTTTTT.

This clone has just a few counts. The V and J genes are TRBV7-2 and TRBJ2-1; 8 bases map to TRBD1. V gave up 5 bases and J gave up 5 bases; unmatched junction bases: 5. CDR1 is SGHTA, CDR2 FQGNSA, per germline. This CDR3 comprises 14 residues. Here the CDR3 DNA reads TGTGCCAGCAGCCCCGGGACAGGTCACAATGAGCAGTTCTTC. Residues: CASSPGTGHNEQFF.

This rearrangement joins TRBV14 to TRBJ2-7; D is perhaps TRBD2 (7 bases). Trimming took 5 bases from V and 2 from J, leaving 16 bases between them. Germline lookup yields CDR1 SGHDN and CDR2 FVKESK. The CDR3 length is 15 residues. For the CDR3, the DNA is TGTGCCAGCAGCACGGGGGGACAAGTCCCCTACGAGCAGTACTTC. This gives the protein CASSTGGQVPYEQYF.

Only one count was recorded for this clone. The rearrangement uses TRBV5-6 and TRBJ1-2; D ambiguous. The V gene's germline CDR1 is SGHDT and CDR2 YYEEEE. The CDR3 extends over 9 amino acids. The CDR3 sequence is CGKRRGYTF. The CDR3 DNA sequence: TGTGGAAAGCGGAGGGGCTACACCTTC.

CDR3 DNA: TGTGCCAGTAGTTCACAGGGTTCCACTGAAGCTTTCTTT. Protein: CASSSQGSTEAFF. The V and J genes are TRBV19 and TRBJ1-1; D may be TRBD1 (6 bases). The length of the CDR3 is 13 residues. Germline V gene data show CDR1 as LNHDA and CDR2 as SQIVND (reference sequence). The V and J ends lost 5 bases and 4 bases respectively, with 11 bases between them.

V and J are TRBV10-2 and TRBJ2-3, with 12 nucleotides matching TRBD2. V shed 8 bases and J 2 bases; nucleotides not matched to a gene: 5. The germline V gene encodes CDR1 WSHSY and CDR2 SAAADI. This CDR3 has 15 amino acids. The CDR3 loop is CASQLAGGVTDTQYF. The DNA for the CDR3 is TGCGCCAGCCAGCTAGCGGGAGGGGTCACAGATACGCAGTATTTT.

The V and J genes are TRBV19 and TRBJ1-2; tentative D call: TRBD1 (5 bases). CDR1 and CDR2 from the germline V gene are LNHDA and SQIVND (reference sequence). Trimming shortened V by 5 bases and J by 4 bases, and 14 bases separated the two germline ends. The CDR3 loop spans 14 amino acids. This chain's CDR3 is CASSSQRGSYGYTF. The CDR3 DNA reads as TGTGCCAGTAGTTCGCAAAGGGGTAGCTATGGCTACACCTTC.

The chain is built from TRBV6-5 and TRBJ2-7; 7 nucleotides match TRBD1. V lost 6 bases to trimming and J lost 1 base; unmatched junction nucleotides: 9. Germline loops: CDR1 MNHEY, CDR2 SVGAGI. The CDR3 has 15 residues. CDR3 in amino acids: CASSVALDRSYEQYF. The CDR3 DNA reads as TGTGCCAGCAGCGTGGCTCTGGACAGGTCCTACGAGCAGTACTTC.

The chain recombines TRBV7-3 with TRBJ1-6; tentatively, D is TRBD1 (5 bases). This CDR3 contains 15 residues. Germline lookup yields CDR1 SGHTA and CDR2 FQGTGA. V was shortened by 2 bases and J by 6 bases, with 11 bases between the two germline ends. The CDR3 DNA reads as TGTGCCAGCAGCTTATTGGGGGGAGGTAATTCACCCCTCCACTTT. Protein product: CASSLLGGGNSPLHF.